Below, one T cell receptor beta chain is given with its context. Germline loops: CDR1 SGDLS, CDR2 YYNGEE. The CDR3 is 15 residues long. V lost 0 bases and J lost 5; bases outside the gene matches: 2. The record originates from a study of blood T cell repertoires in COVID-19. Study-wide background: T cells, B-cell-depleted T cells, or PBMCs provided the cDNA or gDNA that served as material.

Authors' analysis steps: Amplifying reference gene primers gave estimates of nucleated cell counts. Profiling relied on immunoSEQ multiplex PCR, and the TCRdb table lists in-frame clones only, not all of them. From that table come the V and J calls and clone size; the DNA was used to work out D and trimming. Among 95,000 to 150,000 clones listed, around nine tenths were seen once. The sequence came from a woman of 80 years or more with acute or convalescent COVID-19. Input material: peripheral blood. This sequence joins TRBV9 and TRBJ1-5, with 10 bases identical to TRBD1. CDR3 nucleotides: TGTGCCAGCAGCGTAGGGGGACAGGGGCATCAGCCCCAGCATTTT. Its translation: CASSVGGQGHQPQHF.